This TCR beta chain was observed in a study of molecular identifiers for immune sequencing clone quantification. Regarding the study as a whole: Effector cells had over 97% of their molecules in clones above 20 RNA copies, while naive cells had under 1%.

Bulk TCR libraries were made with methods that had been previously described and with listed TCR primers. From the PCR reads, TCRdb called clonotypes with MiXCR, one entry per CDR3 protein. Of about 86,000 distinct CDR3 sequences in the sample, 20% to 30% were seen once. Notes on this clonotype: Its target is unknown.

Isolation of naive CD8 T cells was achieved by sorting on a CD8+CD4-CCR7+CD45RA+ phenotype. The ends lost 5 bases at V and 0 bases at J; junction bases unmatched: 6. This CDR3 contains 15 residues. The sequence was collected from a human donor in good health. Some libraries in this study had Jurkat cell RNA spiked in. This chain connects TRBV12-3 or TRBV12-4 to TRBJ2-5; 7 nucleotides align to TRBD1. Sample: naive CD8+ T cells from blood, with Jurkat cell RNA spiked in. Subset of the sample: FACS-sorted CD8+CD4-CCR7+CD45RA+ naive T cells. CDR3 DNA: TGTGCCAGCAGTCAAGAGACAGGGAACCAAGAGACCCAGTACTTC. As protein: CASSQETGNQETQYF.